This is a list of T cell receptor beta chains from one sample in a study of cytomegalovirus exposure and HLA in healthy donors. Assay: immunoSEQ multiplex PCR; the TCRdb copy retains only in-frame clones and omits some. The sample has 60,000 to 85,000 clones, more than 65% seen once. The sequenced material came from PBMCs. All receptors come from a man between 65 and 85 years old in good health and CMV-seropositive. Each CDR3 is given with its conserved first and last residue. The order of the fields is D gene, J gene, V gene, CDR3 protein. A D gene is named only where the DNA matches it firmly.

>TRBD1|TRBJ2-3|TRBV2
CASRQGGIADTQYF
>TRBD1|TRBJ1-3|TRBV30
CAWTVGQGAGNTIYF
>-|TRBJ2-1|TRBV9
CASSVWGTGTYNEQFF
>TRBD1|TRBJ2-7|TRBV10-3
CAIGMTGYEQYF
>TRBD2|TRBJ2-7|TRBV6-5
CASSHSGRVYEQYF
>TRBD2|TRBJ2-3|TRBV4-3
CASSQDPSGRPNTQYF
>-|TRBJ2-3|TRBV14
CASSQERGDTQYF
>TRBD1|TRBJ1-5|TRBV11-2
CASSLGQGGNQPQHF
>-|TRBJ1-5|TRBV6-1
CASSEFGRNQPQHF
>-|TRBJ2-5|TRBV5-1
CASSLGGLAQETQYF
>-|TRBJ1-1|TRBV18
CASSPSGGRNTEAFF
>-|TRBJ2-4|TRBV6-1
CASSDRTVGKNIQYF
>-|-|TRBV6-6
CASSYLESEQYF
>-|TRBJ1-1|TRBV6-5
CASRLLMNTEAFF
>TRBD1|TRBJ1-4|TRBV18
CASSPSRQGAREKLFF
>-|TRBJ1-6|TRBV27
CASRGGQHSPLHF
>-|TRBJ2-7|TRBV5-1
CASSPRERSYEQYF
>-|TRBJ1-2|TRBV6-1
CASSEGAARAYGYTF
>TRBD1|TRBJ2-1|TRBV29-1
CSVRWGQGGSEQFF
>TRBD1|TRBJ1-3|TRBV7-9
CASSLAGQSGNTIYF
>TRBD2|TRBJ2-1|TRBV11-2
CASSLGAGGPYNEQFF
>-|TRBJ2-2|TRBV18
CASSPTTGLRELFF
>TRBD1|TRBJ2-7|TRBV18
CASSPRSATGQNEQYF
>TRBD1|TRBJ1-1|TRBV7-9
CASSRQGVNTEAFF
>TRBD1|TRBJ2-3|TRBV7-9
CASSLQGAEDTQYF
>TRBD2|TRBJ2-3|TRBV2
CATSIGGSDTQYF
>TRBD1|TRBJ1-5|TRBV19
CASSIAGGQGWQPQHF
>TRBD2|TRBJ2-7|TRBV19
CASNRGRGYEQYF
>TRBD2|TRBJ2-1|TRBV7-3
CASSQTTGTSGSNEQFF
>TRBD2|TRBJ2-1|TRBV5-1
CASAGTSGRDEQFF
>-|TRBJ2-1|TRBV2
CASRLDSEQFF
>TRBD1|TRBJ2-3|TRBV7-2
CASSADRGGGTDTQYF
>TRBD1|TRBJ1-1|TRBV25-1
CASSEWGTGGRTEAFF
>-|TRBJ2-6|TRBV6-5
CASSYSQSGANVLTF
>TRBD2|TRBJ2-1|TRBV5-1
CASSSLAGQSSSYNEQFF
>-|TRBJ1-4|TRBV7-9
CASSLERSEKLFF